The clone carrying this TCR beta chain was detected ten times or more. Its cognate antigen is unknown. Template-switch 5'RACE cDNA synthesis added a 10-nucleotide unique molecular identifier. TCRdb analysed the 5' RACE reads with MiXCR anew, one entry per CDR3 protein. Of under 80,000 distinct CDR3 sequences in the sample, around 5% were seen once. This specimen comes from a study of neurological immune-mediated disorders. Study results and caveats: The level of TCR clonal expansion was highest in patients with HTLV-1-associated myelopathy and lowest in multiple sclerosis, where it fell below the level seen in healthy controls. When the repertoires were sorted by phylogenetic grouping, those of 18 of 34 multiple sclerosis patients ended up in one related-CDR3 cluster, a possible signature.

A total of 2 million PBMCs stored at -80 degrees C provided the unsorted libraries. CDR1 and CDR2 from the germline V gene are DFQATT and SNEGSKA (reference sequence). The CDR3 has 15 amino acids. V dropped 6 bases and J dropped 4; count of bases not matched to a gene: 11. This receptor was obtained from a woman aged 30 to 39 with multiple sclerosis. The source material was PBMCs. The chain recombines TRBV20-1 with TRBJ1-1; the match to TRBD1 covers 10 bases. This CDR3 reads CSAPGQGLPRTEAFF. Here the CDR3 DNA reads TGCAGTGCCCCGGGACAGGGGCTCCCGCGCACTGAAGCTTTCTTT.